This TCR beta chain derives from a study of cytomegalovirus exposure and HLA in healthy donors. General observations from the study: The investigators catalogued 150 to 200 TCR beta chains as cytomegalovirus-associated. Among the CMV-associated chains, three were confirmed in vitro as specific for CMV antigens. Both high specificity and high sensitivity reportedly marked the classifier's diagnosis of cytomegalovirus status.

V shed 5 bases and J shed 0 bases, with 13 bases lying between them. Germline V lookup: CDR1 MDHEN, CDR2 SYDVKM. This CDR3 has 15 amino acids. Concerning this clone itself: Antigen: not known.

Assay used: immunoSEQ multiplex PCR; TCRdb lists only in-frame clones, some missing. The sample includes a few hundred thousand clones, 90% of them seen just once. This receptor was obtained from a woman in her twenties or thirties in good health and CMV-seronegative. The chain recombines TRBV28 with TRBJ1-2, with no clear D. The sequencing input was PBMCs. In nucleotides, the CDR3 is TGTGCCAGCAGTATTAGAGGGATACCTAACTATGGCTACACCTTC. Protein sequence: CASSIRGIPNYGYTF.